This T cell receptor (beta chain) was sequenced for a study of vaccination and CD4 T cells after COVID-19. Overall study: Two doses of either BNT162b2 or mRNA-1273 vaccine went to participants.

An Oncomine TCR Beta short-read assay was used to sequence the DNA from cultured CD4+ T cells. TCRdb processed the PCR reads anew with MiXCR; each CDR3 protein has one entry. Seen here are 10,000 to 15,000 distinct CDR3 sequences, about two thirds observed once, and the top ten hold 14%. V lost 4 bases and J lost 7; bases outside the gene matches: 11. This CDR3 is 16 amino acids long. CDR1 is SGHNT, CDR2 YYREEE, per germline (reference sequence). Indicated treatment: approximately 10-day PBMC culture with coronavirus spike peptide pools or control peptides (ViraFEST assay). First, ViraFEST expanded antigen-specific T cells with peptide pools, and next it sequenced the TCRs. This clonotype was counted between two and nine times. The antigen is undetermined.

Source material: CD4+ T cells from blood, cultured in vitro. This clonotype was obtained from a human donor who had recovered from COVID-19. The chain employs TRBV5-4 and TRBJ1-6; 7 bases fit TRBD1. Here the CDR3 reads CASSTSRDSQNSPLHF. The CDR3 DNA reads as TGTGCCAGCAGCACCTCTCGGGACAGTCAGAATTCACCCCTCCACTTT.